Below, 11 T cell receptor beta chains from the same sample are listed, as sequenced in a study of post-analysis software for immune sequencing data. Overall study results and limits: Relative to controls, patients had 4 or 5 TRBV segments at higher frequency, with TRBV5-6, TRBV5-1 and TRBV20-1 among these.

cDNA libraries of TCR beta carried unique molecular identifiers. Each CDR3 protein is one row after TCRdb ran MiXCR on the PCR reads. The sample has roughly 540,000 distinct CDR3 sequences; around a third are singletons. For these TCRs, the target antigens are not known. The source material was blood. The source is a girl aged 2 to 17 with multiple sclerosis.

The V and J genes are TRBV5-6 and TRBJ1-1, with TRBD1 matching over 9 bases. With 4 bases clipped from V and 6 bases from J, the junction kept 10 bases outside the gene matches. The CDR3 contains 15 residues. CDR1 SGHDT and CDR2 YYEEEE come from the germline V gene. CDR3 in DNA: TGTGCCAGCAGCGGACCGGACAGGGGATCCTCTGAAGCTTTCTTT. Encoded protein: CASSGPDRGSSEAFF.

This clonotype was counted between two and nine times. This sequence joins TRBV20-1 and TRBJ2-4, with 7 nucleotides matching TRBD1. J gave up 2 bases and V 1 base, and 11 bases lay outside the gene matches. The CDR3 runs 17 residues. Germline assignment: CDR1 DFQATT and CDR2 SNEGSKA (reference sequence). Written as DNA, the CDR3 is TGCAGTGCTAGAGCCCTTGGACAGGACCCCACCAAAAACATTCAGTACTTC. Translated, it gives CSARALGQDPTKNIQYF.

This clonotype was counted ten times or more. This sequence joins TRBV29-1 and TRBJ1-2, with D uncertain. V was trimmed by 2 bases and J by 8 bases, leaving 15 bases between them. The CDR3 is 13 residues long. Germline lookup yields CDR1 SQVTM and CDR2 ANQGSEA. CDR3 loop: CSVEWTAFRGYTF. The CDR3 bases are TGCAGCGTTGAATGGACCGCCTTTCGGGGCTACACCTTC.

CDR3 coding DNA: TGTGCCACCAGTGTGACTAGCGGAGATTACAATGAGCAGTTCTTC. Residues: CATSVTSGDYNEQFF. This chain connects TRBV24-1 to TRBJ2-1; 9 bases align to TRBD2. This CDR3 comprises 15 residues. Germline CDR1 KGHDR, CDR2 SFDVKD. Unmatched junction bases numbered 5, after V lost 5 bases and J lost 4 bases.

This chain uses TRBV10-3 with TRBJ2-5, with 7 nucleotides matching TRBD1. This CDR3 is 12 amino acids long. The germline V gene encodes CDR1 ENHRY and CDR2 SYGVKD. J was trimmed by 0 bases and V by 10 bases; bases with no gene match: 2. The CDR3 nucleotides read TGTGCCACGACAGGGTACCAAGAGACCCAGTACTTC. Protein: CATTGYQETQYF.

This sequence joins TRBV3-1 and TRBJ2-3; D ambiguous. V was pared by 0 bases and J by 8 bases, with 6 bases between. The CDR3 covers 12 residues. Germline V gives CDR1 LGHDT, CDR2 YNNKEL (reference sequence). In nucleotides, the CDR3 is TGTGCCAGCAGCCAAGATGCTGGTACGCAGTATTTT. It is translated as CASSQDAGTQYF.

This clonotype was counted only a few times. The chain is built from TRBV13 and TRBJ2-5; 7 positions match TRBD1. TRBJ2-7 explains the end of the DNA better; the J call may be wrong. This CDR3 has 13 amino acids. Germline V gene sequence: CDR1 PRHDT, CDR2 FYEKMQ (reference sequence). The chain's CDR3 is CASSSTGDYEQYF. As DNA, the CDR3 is TGTGCCAGCAGCTCTACAGGGGACTACGAGCAGTACTTC.

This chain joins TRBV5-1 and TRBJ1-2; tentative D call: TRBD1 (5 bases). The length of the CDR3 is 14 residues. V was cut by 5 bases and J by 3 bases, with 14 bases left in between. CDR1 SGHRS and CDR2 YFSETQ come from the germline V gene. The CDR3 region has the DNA TGCGCCAGCAGACTGTCCCCGGGGGACTATGGCTACACCTTC. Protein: CASRLSPGDYGYTF.

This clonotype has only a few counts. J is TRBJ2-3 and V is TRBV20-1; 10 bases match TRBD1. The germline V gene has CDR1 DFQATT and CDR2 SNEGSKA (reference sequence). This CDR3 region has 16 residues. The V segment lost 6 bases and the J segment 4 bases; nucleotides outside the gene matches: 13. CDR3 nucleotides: TGCAGTGCCCCGGCCCGGGACAGGGGATTTCCAGATACGCAGTATTTT. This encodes CSAPARDRGFPDTQYF.

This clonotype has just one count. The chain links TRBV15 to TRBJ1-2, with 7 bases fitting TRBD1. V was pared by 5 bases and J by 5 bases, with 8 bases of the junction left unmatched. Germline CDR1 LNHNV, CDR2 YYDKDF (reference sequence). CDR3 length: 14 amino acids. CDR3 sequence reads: CATSARDSFYGYTF. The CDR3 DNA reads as TGTGCCACCAGCGCCCGGGACAGCTTTTATGGCTACACCTTC.

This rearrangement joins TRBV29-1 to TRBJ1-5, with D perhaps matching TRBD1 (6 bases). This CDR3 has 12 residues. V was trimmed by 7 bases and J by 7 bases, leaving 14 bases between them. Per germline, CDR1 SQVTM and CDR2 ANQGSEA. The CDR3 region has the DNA TGCAGCGCAGGGGCAGGGGAGCAGCCCCAGCATTTT. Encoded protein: CSAGAGEQPQHF.